Listed below are T cell receptor beta chains from one sample, sequenced in a study of beta chain features in type 1 diabetes. Sequencing was performed with immunoSEQ multiplex PCR; in TCRdb, only in-frame clones are kept and a portion is missing. The table records 35,000 to 50,000 clones, roughly 45% of them present only once. Sequenced input: stem cell memory CD4+ T cells from blood. The receptors stem from a woman between 25 and 40 years old in good health. Each CDR3 is given with its conserved first and last residue. A D gene is named only where the DNA matches it firmly. Only some rows state a clone size, as once, few, many or a class for expanded clones.

length	D	J	V	size	DNA	CDR3
13	.	TRBJ1-1	TRBV30	once	TGTGCCTGGAGTGTATCCCATACAGCAGAAGCTTTCTTT	CAWSVSHTAEAFF
14	.	TRBJ2-1	TRBV30	few	TGTGCCTGGAGTACTCCGACATTCTACAATGAGCAGTTCTTC	CAWSTPTFYNEQFF
18	TRBD2	TRBJ2-1	TRBV4-3	.	TGCGCCAGCAGCCAAGATGGGTCACTAGCGGGAGGGCCCAATGAGCAGTTCTTC	CASSQDGSLAGGPNEQFF
16	.	TRBJ2-3	TRBV7-2	few	TGTGCCAGCAGCTTCCGTCGAGCGGGCAGCACAGATACGCAGTATTTT	CASSFRRAGSTDTQYF
14	TRBD1	TRBJ2-7	TRBV5-1	.	TGCGCCAGCAGCTCGGGACAGGGATACTACGAGCAGTACTTC	CASSSGQGYYEQYF
14	TRBD2	TRBJ2-5	TRBV7-2	few	TGTGCCAGCAGCTTACGGACTAGTCAAGAGACCCAGTACTTC	CASSLRTSQETQYF
17	TRBD2	TRBJ2-2	TRBV7-2	few	TGTGCCAGCAGCTTACCGGGACTAGCGGGGCGAGTCGGGGAGCTGTTTTTT	CASSLPGLAGRVGELFF
12	TRBD1	TRBJ1-4	TRBV28	.	TGTGCCAGCAGCCTGGACAGGGAAAAACTGTTTTTT	CASSLDREKLFF
14	TRBD1	TRBJ2-5	TRBV9	.	TGTGCCAGCAGCGCCCACGGGACAGGAGAGACCCAGTACTTC	CASSAHGTGETQYF
15	TRBD2	TRBJ2-2	TRBV7-3	.	TGTGCCAGCAGCTCGGGACTAGCGGGAACCGGGGAGCTGTTTTTT	CASSSGLAGTGELFF
15	.	TRBJ2-1	TRBV1	few	TGCACCAGCAATTCAGGGGCGGGAGCGGGCAATGAGCAGTTCTTC	CTSNSGAGAGNEQFF
15	.	TRBJ2-5	TRBV7-2	few	TGTGCCAGCAGTGACCTAGGAGGGGCGTCAGAGACCCAGTACTTC	CASSDLGGASETQYF
17	TRBD1	TRBJ2-7	TRBV13	.	TGTGCCAGCAGCCCTCTAAGACAGGGTCCCAGCTCCTACGAGCAGTACTTC	CASSPLRQGPSSYEQYF
18	.	TRBJ2-1	TRBV9	.	TGTGCCAGCAGCGTAGTAGAGCGAATCAATGAGTGGGGCATGGGGCAGTTCTTC	CASSVVERINEWGMGQFF
18	.	TRBJ1-3	TRBV18	few	TGTGCCAGCTCACCACCGGTCGGCTCCCCCAGGTCTGGAAACACCATATATTTT	CASSPPVGSPRSGNTIYF
21	TRBD2	TRBJ2-3	TRBV27	.	TGTGCCAGCAGTTCCATTCCTGGACTAGCGGGAGGAGGTGGGGCCACAGATACGCAGTATTTT	CASSSIPGLAGGGGATDTQYF
16	TRBD2	TRBJ2-1	TRBV28	once	TGTGCCAGCAGTGTAGGCGGGGGGGGGTCCTACAATGAGCAGTTCTTC	CASSVGGGGSYNEQFF
15	.	TRBJ2-1	TRBV7-3	.	TGTGCCAGCAGCCCCAATGATAGGAGGGACAATGAGCAGTTCTTC	CASSPNDRRDNEQFF
12	.	TRBJ2-7	TRBV18	.	TGTGCCAGCTCACCTTCCTCGGACGAGCAGTACTTC	CASSPSSDEQYF